What follows is one TCR beta chain and its context. This sample stems from a study of blood T cell repertoires in COVID-19. Germline CDR1 reads MNHEY; CDR2 reads SVGAGI. The CDR3 extends over 15 amino acids. V lost 2 bases to trimming and J lost 0 bases, with 8 bases between them. Here immunoSEQ multiplex PCR was the method, and the copy in TCRdb shows in-frame clones only, minus some. This sample has roughly 460,000 clones, with over 85% found just once. The V gene is TRBV6-5, the J gene TRBJ1-3; D is uncertain. This TCR came from a young man with COVID-19, enrolled during active disease. What was sequenced was peripheral blood. DNA of the CDR3: TGTGCCAGCAGTTACACACGGGGCTCTGGAAACACCATATATTTT. Amino acids: CASSYTRGSGNTIYF.